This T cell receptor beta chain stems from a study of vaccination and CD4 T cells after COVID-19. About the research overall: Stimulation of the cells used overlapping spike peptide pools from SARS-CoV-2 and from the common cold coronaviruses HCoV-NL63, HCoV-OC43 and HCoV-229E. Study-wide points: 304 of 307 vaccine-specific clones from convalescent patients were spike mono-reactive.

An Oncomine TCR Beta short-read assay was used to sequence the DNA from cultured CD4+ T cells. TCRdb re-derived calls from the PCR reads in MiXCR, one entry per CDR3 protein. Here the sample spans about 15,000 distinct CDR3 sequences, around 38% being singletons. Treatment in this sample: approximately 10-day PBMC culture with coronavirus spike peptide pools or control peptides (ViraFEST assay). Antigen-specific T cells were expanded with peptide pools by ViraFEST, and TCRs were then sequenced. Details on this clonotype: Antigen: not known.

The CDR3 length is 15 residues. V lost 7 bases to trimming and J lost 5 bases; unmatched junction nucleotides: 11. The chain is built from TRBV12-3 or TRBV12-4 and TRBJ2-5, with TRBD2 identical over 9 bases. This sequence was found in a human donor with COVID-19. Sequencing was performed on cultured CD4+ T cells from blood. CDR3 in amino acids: CASKRAGGPWETQYF. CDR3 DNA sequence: TGTGCCAGCAAGAGGGCGGGGGGGCCATGGGAGACCCAGTACTTC.